The clone carrying this T cell receptor (beta chain) has a handful of counts. Clones were sequenced by immunoSEQ multiplex PCR, and TCRdb holds only the in-frame ones, with some missing. The sample carries about 410,000 clones, around 90% recorded once. The sample originates from a study of blood T cell repertoires in COVID-19. Each recovered donor of Cohort 3 presented with two negative PCRs, clearance, or symptom resolution. Trimming stripped 0 bases from V and 9 bases from J, with 12 bases between. The CDR3 length is 15 residues. From germline, CDR1 is SNHLY and CDR2 FYNNEI. The source material was PBMCs or T cells enriched from blood (not recorded which). The sequence came from a man younger than 35 who had recovered from COVID-19. J is TRBJ1-6 and V is TRBV2; D unresolved. CDR3 sequence (DNA): TGTGCCAGCAGTGAAGCGGGCAGGAAGAGTTCACCCCTCCACTTT. Translated, it gives CASSEAGRKSSPLHF.